This T cell receptor (beta chain) was observed in a study of blood T cell repertoires in COVID-19. Turning to the study itself: The United States, Italy and Spain were the sources of the acute and convalescent COVID-19 samples.

V gave up 1 base and J gave up 1 base; unmatched junction bases: 4. The CDR3 has 16 amino acids. Germline CDR1 reads SGHRS; CDR2 reads YFSETQ. Per the authors' pipeline: Researchers report that nucleated cell counts were estimated from reference gene primer amplification. Produced via immunoSEQ multiplex PCR; TCRdb's table is partial and in-frame only. The V and J calls and clone size are taken from that table; D and trimming were inferred from the DNA. The sample has roughly 100,000 clones, roughly 80% seen once. V and J are TRBV5-1 and TRBJ2-3; 9 bases agree with TRBD1. The receptor comes from a woman of 80 years or more with active or convalescent COVID-19. Sequenced material: peripheral blood. The CDR3 region is CASSLKWTGGTDTQYF. The DNA of the CDR3 is TGCGCCAGCAGCTTGAAATGGACAGGGGGCACAGATACGCAGTATTTT.